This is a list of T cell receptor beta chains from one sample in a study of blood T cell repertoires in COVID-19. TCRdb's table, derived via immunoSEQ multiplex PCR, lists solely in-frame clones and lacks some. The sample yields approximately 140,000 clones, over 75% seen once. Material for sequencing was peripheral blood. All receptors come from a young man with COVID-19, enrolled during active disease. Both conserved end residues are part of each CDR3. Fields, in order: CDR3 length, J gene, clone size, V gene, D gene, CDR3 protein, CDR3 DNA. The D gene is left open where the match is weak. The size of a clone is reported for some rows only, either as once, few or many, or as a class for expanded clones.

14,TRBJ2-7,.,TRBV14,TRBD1,CASKRTGDSYEQYF,TGTGCCAGCAAACGGACAGGGGACTCCTACGAGCAGTACTTC
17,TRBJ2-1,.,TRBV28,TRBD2,CASSLPGGLAGENEQFF,TGTGCCAGCAGTCTCCCGGGGGGACTAGCGGGAGAGAATGAGCAGTTCTTC
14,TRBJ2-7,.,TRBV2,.,CASSESRAPYEQYF,TGTGCCAGCAGTGAAAGCAGGGCACCCTACGAGCAGTACTTC
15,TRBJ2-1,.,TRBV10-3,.,CAISEAASSYNEQFF,TGTGCCATCAGTGAGGCGGCTAGCAGTTACAATGAGCAGTTCTTC
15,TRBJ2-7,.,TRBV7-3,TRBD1,CASSLRQGVPYEQYF,TGTGCCAGCAGCTTACGACAGGGGGTACCCTACGAGCAGTACTTC
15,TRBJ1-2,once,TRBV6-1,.,CASSEGRSGRKGYTF,TGTGCCAGCAGTGAAGGTCGGTCAGGGCGGAAGGGCTACACCTTC
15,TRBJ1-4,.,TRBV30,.,CAWSSELQLFEKLLF,TGTGCCTGGAGTTCCGAACTTCAACTTTTCGAAAAACTGCTTTTT
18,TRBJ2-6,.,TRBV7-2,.,CASSLASGWGSGANVLTF,TGTGCCAGCAGCTTAGCCAGCGGGTGGGGCTCTGGGGCCAACGTCCTGACTTTC
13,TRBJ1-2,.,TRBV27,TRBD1,CASSHETGYGYTF,TGTGCCAGCAGTCATGAGACAGGGTATGGCTACACCTTC
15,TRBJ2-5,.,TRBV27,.,CASSSSVVARETQYF,TGTGCCAGCAGTTCCAGCGTAGTAGCGAGGGAGACCCAGTACTTC
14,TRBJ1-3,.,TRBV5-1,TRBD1,CASHRGPSGNTIYF,TGCGCCAGTCACAGGGGCCCCTCTGGAAACACCATATATTTT
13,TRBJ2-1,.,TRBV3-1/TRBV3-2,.,CASNQGLEDEQFF,TGTGCCAGCAACCAAGGTCTAGAAGATGAGCAGTTCTTC
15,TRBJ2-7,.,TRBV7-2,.,CASSNRLGGNYEQYF,TGTGCCAGCAGCAACCGCCTAGGCGGGAACTACGAGCAGTACTTC
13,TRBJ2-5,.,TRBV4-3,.,CASSQLDGGTQYF,TGCGCCAGCAGCCAATTGGATGGAGGGACCCAGTACTTC
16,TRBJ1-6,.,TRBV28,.,CASSLYQGTYNSPLHF,TGTGCCAGCAGTTTATACCAGGGGACCTATAATTCACCCCTCCACTTT
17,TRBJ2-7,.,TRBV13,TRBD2,CASSAGLAGGFPYEQYF,TGTGCCAGCAGCGCCGGACTAGCGGGAGGGTTCCCCTACGAGCAGTACTTC
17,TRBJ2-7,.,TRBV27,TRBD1,CASRPRQGGTSSYEQYF,TGTGCCAGCAGACCTAGACAGGGGGGGACCAGCTCCTACGAGCAGTACTTC
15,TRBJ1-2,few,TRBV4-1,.,CASSQDEQAPYGYTF,TGCGCCAGCAGCCAAGATGAGCAGGCACCTTATGGCTACACCTTC
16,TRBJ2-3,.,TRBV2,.,CASSGGAGISTDTQYF,TGTGCCAGCAGTGGGGGTGCCGGGATTAGCACAGATACGCAGTATTTT
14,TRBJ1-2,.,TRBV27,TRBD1,CASSVTGGIYGYTF,TGTGCCAGCAGTGTGACAGGGGGTATCTATGGCTACACCTTC
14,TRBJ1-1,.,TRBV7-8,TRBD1,CASSHLQGGREAFF,TGTGCCAGCAGCCATCTCCAGGGGGGCAGGGAAGCTTTCTTT
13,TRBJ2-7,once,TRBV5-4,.,CASSQVGFYEQYF,TGTGCCAGCAGCCAGGTGGGCTTCTACGAGCAGTACTTC
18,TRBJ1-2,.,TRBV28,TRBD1,CASSSGDRVVPTNYGYTF,TGTGCCAGCAGTTCCGGGGACAGGGTTGTGCCCACTAACTATGGCTACACCTTC
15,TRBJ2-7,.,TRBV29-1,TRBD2,CSVEDKLARAYEQYF,TGCAGCGTTGAAGATAAACTAGCGCGAGCATACGAGCAGTACTTC
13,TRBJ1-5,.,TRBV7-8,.,CASSVNRHQPQHF,TGTGCCAGCAGCGTAAACAGACATCAGCCCCAGCATTTT
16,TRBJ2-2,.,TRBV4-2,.,CASSQASGAFTGELFF,TGTGCCAGCAGCCAAGCTTCAGGGGCATTCACCGGGGAGCTGTTTTTT
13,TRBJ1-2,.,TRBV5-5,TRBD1,CASSIGTGYGYTF,TGTGCCAGCAGCATCGGGACAGGATATGGCTACACCTTC
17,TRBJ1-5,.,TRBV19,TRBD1,CASSPGTGARSNQPQHF,TGTGCCAGTAGTCCCGGGACAGGGGCGCGAAGCAATCAGCCCCAGCATTTT
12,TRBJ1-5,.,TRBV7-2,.,CASSPLGGPQHF,TGTGCCAGCAGCCCCCTAGGGGGGCCCCAGCATTTT
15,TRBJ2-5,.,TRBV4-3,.,CASSFWGEVGETQYF,TGCGCCAGCAGTTTCTGGGGGGAGGTTGGGGAGACCCAGTACTTC
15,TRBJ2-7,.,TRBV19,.,CASSIVQHPGYEQYF,TGTGCCAGTAGTATAGTCCAACACCCCGGGTACGAGCAGTACTTC
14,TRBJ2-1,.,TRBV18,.,CATSVATEYNEQFF,TGTGCCACCTCCGTCGCGACAGAATACAATGAGCAGTTCTTC
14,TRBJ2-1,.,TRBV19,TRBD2,CASSISGSYNEQFF,TGTGCCAGTAGTATTAGCGGGAGTTACAATGAGCAGTTCTTC
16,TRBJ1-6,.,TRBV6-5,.,CASSYGAPVGNSPLHF,TGTGCCAGCAGTTACGGGGCCCCGGTAGGGAATTCACCCCTCCACTTT
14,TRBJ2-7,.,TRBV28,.,CASSSPRSSYEQYF,TGTGCCAGCAGCTCCCCAAGGAGCTCCTACGAGCAGTACTTC
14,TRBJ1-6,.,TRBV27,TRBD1,CASSWTGHNSPLHF,TGTGCCAGCAGTTGGACAGGGCACAATTCACCCCTCCACTTT
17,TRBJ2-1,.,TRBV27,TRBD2,CASSLSPSGSSYNEQFF,TGTGCCAGCAGTTTATCCCCTAGCGGAAGCTCCTACAATGAGCAGTTCTTC
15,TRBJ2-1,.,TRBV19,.,CASSITRRAYNEQFF,TGTGCCAGTAGTATAACACGGCGGGCGTACAATGAGCAGTTCTTC
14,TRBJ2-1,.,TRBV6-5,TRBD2,CASSYATSFNEQFF,TGTGCCAGCAGTTACGCGACTAGCTTCAATGAGCAGTTCTTC
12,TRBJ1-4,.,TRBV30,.,CAWNRVGRSPFF,TGTGCCTGGAACCGAGTGGGCCGGTCCCCTTTTTTT
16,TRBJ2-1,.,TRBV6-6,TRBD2,CASSFPLAGGRNEQFF,TGTGCCAGCAGTTTCCCACTAGCGGGAGGAAGGAATGAGCAGTTCTTC
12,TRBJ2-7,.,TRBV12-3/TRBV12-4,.,CASSSGTLKQYF,TGTGCCAGCAGTAGCGGTACGCTAAAGCAGTACTTC
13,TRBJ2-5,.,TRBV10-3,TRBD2,CAIAREGRETQYF,TGTGCCATCGCCAGGGAGGGCCGGGAGACCCAGTACTTC
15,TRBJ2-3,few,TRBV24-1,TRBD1,CATSRGQGETDTQYF,TGTGCCACCAGCAGGGGACAGGGGGAGACAGATACGCAGTATTTT
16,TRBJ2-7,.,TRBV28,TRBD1,CASSLFGRGYLYEQYF,TGTGCCAGCAGTTTATTCGGCAGGGGGTACTTGTACGAGCAGTACTTC
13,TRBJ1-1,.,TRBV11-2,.,CASSLEGGTEAFF,TGTGCCAGCAGCTTAGAGGGAGGGACTGAAGCTTTCTTT
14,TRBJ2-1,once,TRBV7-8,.,CASSLDSSYNEQFF,TGTGCCAGCAGCTTGGACTCCTCCTACAATGAGCAGTTCTTC
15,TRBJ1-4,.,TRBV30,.,CAWSEEVRRGEKLLF,TGTGCCTGGAGTGAAGAGGTCCGCCGAGGCGAAAAACTGCTTTTT
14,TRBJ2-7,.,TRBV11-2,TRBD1,CASSFGQGDYEQYF,TGTGCCAGCAGCTTCGGACAGGGGGACTACGAGCAGTACTTC
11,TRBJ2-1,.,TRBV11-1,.,CASSWTAQQFF,TGTGCCAGCAGTTGGACAGCTCAGCAGTTCTTC
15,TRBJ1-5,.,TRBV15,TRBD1,CATSALRTGNQPQHF,TGTGCCACCAGTGCATTGCGGACAGGGAATCAGCCCCAGCATTTT
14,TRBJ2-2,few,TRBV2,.,CASMQGANTGELFF,TGTGCCAGCATGCAGGGCGCGAACACCGGGGAGCTGTTTTTT
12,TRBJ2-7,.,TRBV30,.,CAWAGSPGEQYF,TGTGCCTGGGCCGGGTCCCCGGGGGAGCAGTACTTC
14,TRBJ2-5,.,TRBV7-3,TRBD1,CASSLGTGLETQYF,TGTGCCAGCAGCTTAGGGACAGGGTTGGAGACCCAGTACTTC
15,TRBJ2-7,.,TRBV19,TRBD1,CASSIDRGPGYEQYF,TGTGCCAGTAGTATCGACAGGGGGCCCGGTTACGAGCAGTACTTC
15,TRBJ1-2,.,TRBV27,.,CASSSGGGTIYGYTF,TGTGCCAGCAGTTCTGGGGGGGGGACTATCTATGGCTACACCTTC
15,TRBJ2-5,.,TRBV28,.,CASTQWAGGGETQYF,TGTGCCAGCACTCAATGGGCAGGTGGGGGGGAGACCCAGTACTTC
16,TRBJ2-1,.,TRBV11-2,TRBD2,CASSPGTSGRGREQFF,TGTGCCAGCAGCCCCGGGACTAGCGGGAGGGGGCGTGAGCAGTTCTTC